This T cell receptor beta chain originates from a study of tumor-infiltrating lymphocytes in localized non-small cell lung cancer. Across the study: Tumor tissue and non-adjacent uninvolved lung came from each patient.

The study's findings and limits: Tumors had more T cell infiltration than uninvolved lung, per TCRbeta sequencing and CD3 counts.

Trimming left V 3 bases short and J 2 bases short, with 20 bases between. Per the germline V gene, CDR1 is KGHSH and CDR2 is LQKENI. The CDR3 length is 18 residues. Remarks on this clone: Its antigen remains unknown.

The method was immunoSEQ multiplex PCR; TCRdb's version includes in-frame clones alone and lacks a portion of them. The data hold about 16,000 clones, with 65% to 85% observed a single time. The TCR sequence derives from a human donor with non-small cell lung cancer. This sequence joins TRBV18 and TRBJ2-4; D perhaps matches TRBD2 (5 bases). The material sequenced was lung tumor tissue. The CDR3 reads CASSPRTGLPSTKNIQYF. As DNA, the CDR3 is TGTGCCAGCTCACCCCGTACGGGATTACCCTCAACCAAAAACATTCAGTACTTC.